The next 30 T cell receptor beta chains were all read from a single sample in a study of T cells in Graves' hyperthyroidism and ophthalmopathy. Using RNA transcripts as the source, TCR beta CDR3 regions were amplified. A set of HTBI primers served as the primers for a first-round RT-PCR of the TCR CDR3. Each CDR3 protein is one row after TCRdb ran MiXCR on the multiplex PCR reads. The sample lists some 200,000 distinct CDR3 sequences, over 15% occurring once. The material sequenced was blood. The receptors were sampled from a man over 45 with Graves' hyperthyroidism.

The chain uses TRBV27 and TRBJ1-2, with 11 bases identical to TRBD1. From germline, CDR1 is MNHEY and CDR2 SMNVEV (reference sequence). The CDR3 loop spans 12 amino acids. V lost 9 bases, J lost 8 bases, and 5 bases stayed unmatched. Here the CDR3 reads CASRTGGSGYTF. DNA for the CDR3: TGTGCCAGTCGGACAGGGGGCTCAGGCTACACCTTC.

The chain recombines TRBV6-1 with TRBJ2-7, with TRBD1 identical over 9 bases. V lost 1 base, J lost 0 bases, and 1 base stayed unmatched. CDR1 MNHNS and CDR2 SASEGT come from the germline V gene. This CDR3 spans 15 amino acids. CDR3 residues: CASSEGQGDSYEQYF. The CDR3 nucleotides read TGTGCCAGCAGTGAAGGACAGGGGGACTCCTACGAGCAGTACTTC.

This clonotype was seen at least ten times. The chain uses TRBV5-1 and TRBJ2-7; D unclear. V was trimmed by 4 bases and J by 2 bases, leaving 16 bases between them. The CDR3 length is 15 residues. Per germline, CDR1 SGHRS and CDR2 YFSETQ. The CDR3 DNA follows: TGCGCCAGCAGCCCAGGACCCGACACAGCCTACGAGCAGTACTTC. It translates to CASSPGPDTAYEQYF.

J is TRBJ1-5 and V is TRBV10-1; D unclear. This CDR3 is 12 amino acids long. CDR1 and CDR2 (germline): WNHNN, SYGVQD (reference sequence). Trimming stripped 3 bases from V and 5 bases from J, with 5 bases between. The CDR3 nucleotides read TGCGCCAGCAGTGACCCTGATCAGCCCCAGCATTTT. It yields the protein CASSDPDQPQHF.

This clonotype appeared a few times. V is TRBV7-2 and J is TRBJ1-1; no reliable D call. This CDR3 spans 16 amino acids. From germline, CDR1 is SGHTA and CDR2 FQGNSA. Trimming took off 6 bases at V and 1 base at J, with 18 bases between the two ends. The CDR3 spells CASSIRGGRWNTEAFF. The CDR3 DNA reads as TGTGCCAGCAGTATCCGTGGAGGGAGGTGGAACACTGAAGCTTTCTTT. Drawing the rest from reference TRBV7-2 and TRBJ1-1, the complete variable domain is GAGVSQSPSNKVTEKGKDVELRCDPISGHTALYWYRQSLGQGLEFLIYFQGNSAPDKSGLPSDRFSAERTGGSVSTLTIQRTQQEDSAVYLCASSIRGGRWNTEAFFGQGTRLTVV.

This clonotype was observed a handful of times. The V and J genes are TRBV10-3 and TRBJ2-3, with 7 bases aligning to TRBD2. The J segment lost 7 bases and the V segment lost 2 bases, leaving 12 bases of the junction unmatched. The CDR3 runs 16 residues. From germline, CDR1 is ENHRY and CDR2 SYGVKD. CDR3 sequence reads: CAISERRELSGNTQYF. The CDR3 DNA reads TGTGCCATCAGTGAGAGGCGGGAGCTATCTGGGAATACGCAGTATTTT.

This clonotype was observed at least ten times. The chain is built from TRBV18 and TRBJ2-1, with TRBD2 matching over 11 bases. This CDR3 region has 16 residues. Germline loops: CDR1 KGHSH, CDR2 LQKENI. The junction had 7 bases not matched to a gene; V was cut back by 0 bases and J by 9 bases. DNA for the CDR3: TGTGCCAGCTCACCACCGGGACTAGCGGTTACGGGTGAGCAGTTCTTC. It specifies CASSPPGLAVTGEQFF.

This clonotype was counted ten times or more. The chain uses TRBV12-3 or TRBV12-4 and TRBJ2-6; D unclear. This CDR3 has 14 amino acids. Between the trimmed V and J ends, which lost 3 bases and 4 bases, there was a span of 7 bases. CDR3 DNA sequence: TGTGCCAGCAGTTTTGCTTTGGGGGCCAACGTCCTGACTTTC. Residues: CASSFALGANVLTF.

The chain links TRBV2 to TRBJ1-5; D perhaps matches TRBD1 (5 bases). The CDR3 extends over 13 amino acids. Trimming took 7 bases from V and 4 from J, leaving 11 bases between them. Germline CDR1 reads SNHLY; CDR2 reads FYNNEI. CDR3 region: CASTSQGNQPQHF. The CDR3 coding sequence is TGTGCCAGCACTAGTCAGGGAAATCAGCCCCAGCATTTT.

The V call is TRBV18, the J call TRBJ2-1; D unclear. The V end lost 0 bases, the J end lost 8 bases, and 14 bases lay between the germline ends. The germline gives CDR1 KGHSH, CDR2 LQKENI. The CDR3 contains 15 residues. CDR3 sequence (DNA): TGTGCCAGCTCACCACCGAGTACTCTGGGCGATGAGCAGTTCTTC. It translates to CASSPPSTLGDEQFF.

The rearrangement joins TRBV28 to TRBJ1-5; possibly TRBD1 for D (5 bases). Germline CDR1 and CDR2: MDHEN and SYDVKM. The CDR3 has 14 amino acids. Trimming stripped 8 bases from V and 6 bases from J, with 17 bases between. CDR3 in DNA: TGTGCCAGCCATGGGGGGTGGGGGATTCAGCCCCAGCATTTT. It codes for CASHGGWGIQPQHF.

This clonotype was recorded many times. This sequence joins TRBV3-1 and TRBJ2-3; TRBD1 is a possible D gene (6 bases). Trimming took 2 bases from V and 6 from J, leaving 9 bases between them. In germline, CDR1 is LGHDT, CDR2 YNNKEL (reference sequence). The CDR3 loop spans 13 amino acids. Here the CDR3 DNA reads TGTGCCAGCAGCCAAAACAGGGAGGATACGCAGTATTTT. As protein: CASSQNREDTQYF.

This clonotype was observed once. A much larger clone lies one base from this, so it may be a read error. The chain couples TRBV27 to TRBJ2-1; 12 bases align to TRBD2. Germline V gives CDR1 MNHEY, CDR2 SMNVEV (reference sequence). The CDR3 runs to 17 residues. CDR3 DNA: TGTGCCAGCAGTTCAGGACTAGCGGGAATCCCCCTCGAGGAGCAGTGCTTC. This sequence encodes CASSSGLAGIPLEEQCF.

This chain connects TRBV20-1 to TRBJ2-7; D perhaps matches TRBD1 (6 bases). V gave up 2 bases and J gave up 2 bases, with 16 bases separating them. The CDR3 is 15 residues long. In germline, CDR1 is DFQATT, CDR2 SNEGSKA (reference sequence). The CDR3 DNA reads as TGCAGTGCTAGACACCCCGGGACACCAACCTACGAGCAGTACTTC. This sequence encodes CSARHPGTPTYEQYF.

This clonotype was seen more than once but under ten times. The genes are TRBV7-9 and TRBJ2-1; 13 bases fit TRBD2. The CDR3 is 16 amino acids. CDR1 SEHNR and CDR2 FQNEAQ come from the germline V gene (reference sequence). Trimming took 6 bases from V and 5 from J; bases not matched to a gene: 7. In DNA form, the CDR3 reads TGTGCCAGCAGTTCCCAGGGACTAGCGGGGCACAATGAGCAGTTCTTC. This gives the protein CASSSQGLAGHNEQFF.

The chain carries TRBV2 and TRBJ2-2; TRBD2 agrees at 7 bases. The CDR3 is made up of 17 amino acids. The germline V gene encodes CDR1 SNHLY and CDR2 FYNNEI. V shed 5 bases and J 1 base; nucleotides not matched to a gene: 10. CDR3: CASSKGPAGVNTGELFF. In DNA form, the CDR3 reads TGTGCCAGCAGTAAAGGTCCGGCGGGAGTGAACACCGGGGAGCTGTTTTTT.

The CDR3 DNA sequence: TGTGCCAGCAGCGACGCGGGGGGGACCCAGTACTTC. Amino acids: CASSDAGGTQYF. V usage is TRBV7-6 and J usage is TRBJ2-5; 8 bases fit TRBD2. V lost 5 bases, J lost 7 bases, and 3 bases stayed unmatched. Looked up from germline, CDR1 is SGHVS and CDR2 is FNYEAQ. The CDR3 is made up of 12 amino acids.

This clonotype was detected ten times or more. This rearrangement joins TRBV12-3 or TRBV12-4 to TRBJ2-1; 9 nucleotides line up with TRBD2. The CDR3 sequence is 15 residues long. The ends lost 3 bases at V and 4 bases at J; junction bases unmatched: 4. The CDR3 bases are TGTGCCAGCAGTTTCGGTCTAGCGGGATACAATGAGCAGTTCTTC. Translating gives CASSFGLAGYNEQFF.

Comments on this clonotype: Being one base from a much bigger clone, this may be a read error. The rearrangement joins TRBV10-3 to TRBJ2-3, with 8 bases identical to TRBD1. The CDR3 totals 15 residues. V lost 3 bases, J lost 8 bases, and 10 bases stayed unmatched. CDR1 ENHRY and CDR2 SYGVKD come from the germline V gene. The chain's CDR3 is CAISDPTGASGTQYF. Here the CDR3 DNA reads TGTGCCATCAGTGATCCGACAGGGGCTTCAGGTACGCAGTATTTT.

As regards this clonotype: A clone one base away is much larger, so this may be a read error. V and J are TRBV2 and TRBJ2-2; a possible D gene is TRBD2 (6 bases). The CDR3 covers 15 residues. CDR1 is SNHLY, CDR2 FYNNEI, per germline. The CDR3 region is CASSGVTGATGELLF. As DNA, the CDR3 is TGTGCCAGCAGTGGTGTGACGGGAGCGACCGGGGAGCTGCTTTTT.

This clonotype was recorded many times. This sequence joins TRBV18 and TRBJ2-1; maybe TRBD2 (6 bases). The CDR3 has 15 amino acids. The germline V and J ends were trimmed by 3 bases and 3 bases, with 12 bases remaining between them. Germline CDR1 and CDR2: KGHSH and LQKENI. The CDR3 spells CASSPRTTLYNEQFF. DNA of the CDR3: TGTGCCAGCTCACCTAGGACTACCCTCTACAATGAGCAGTTCTTC. Drawing the rest from reference TRBV18 and TRBJ2-1, the complete variable domain is NAGVMQNPRHLVRRRGQEARLRCSPMKGHSHVYWYRQLPEEGLKFMVYLQKENIIDESGMPKERFSAEFPKEGPSILRIQQVVRGDSAAYFCASSPRTTLYNEQFFGPGTRLTVL.

This clonotype was picked up a small number of times. The chain combines TRBV15 with TRBJ1-1, with TRBD1 matching 8 bases. The germline V gene has CDR1 LNHNV and CDR2 YYDKDF (reference sequence). The CDR3 extends over 15 amino acids. V shed 3 bases and J 4 bases; nucleotides not matched to a gene: 7. CDR3 protein: CATSRDRVASTEAFF. Written as DNA, the CDR3 is TGTGCCACCAGCAGGGACAGGGTTGCGTCCACTGAAGCTTTCTTT.

This clonotype was seen many times. The V call is TRBV5-1, the J call TRBJ2-3, with 9 nucleotides matching TRBD1. The germline V gene encodes CDR1 SGHRS and CDR2 YFSETQ. Germline trimming cut 7 bases from V and 4 bases from J; bases unmatched to any gene: 10. The CDR3 covers 15 residues. This chain's CDR3 is CASAVQGAKADTQYF. In DNA form, the CDR3 reads TGCGCCAGCGCGGTACAGGGGGCCAAGGCAGATACGCAGTATTTT. Looking up the rest from reference TRBV5-1 and TRBJ2-3 gives the full variable domain: KAGVTQTPRYLIKTRGQQVTLSCSPISGHRSVSWYQQTPGQGLQFLFEYFSETQRNKGNFPGRFSGRQFSNSRSEMNVSTLELGDSALYLCASAVQGAKADTQYFGPGTRLTVL.

This clonotype turned up a few times. The rearrangement joins TRBV7-2 to TRBJ2-2; D is undetermined. Germline CDR1 SGHTA, CDR2 FQGNSA. The CDR3 is made up of 14 amino acids. V lost 6 bases and J 5 bases, leaving 13 bases between the germline ends. The DNA of the CDR3 is TGTGCCAGCAGTTTTCTCTCGGAAACCGGGGAGCTGTTTTTT. It translates to CASSFLSETGELFF.

About this clonotype: This clone may be a read error of a much larger clone one base away. CDR3 nucleotides: TGTGCCAGCAGCGTGCGGGGAAACACCGGGGAGCTGTCTTTT. Translating gives CASSVRGNTGELSF. The chain is built from TRBV11-3 and TRBJ2-2, with D perhaps matching TRBD2 (6 bases). The germline V gene encodes CDR1 SGHNT and CDR2 YENEEA. The CDR3 runs 14 residues.

CDR3 bases: TGCGCCAGCAGTGAGTCCGCTGCCCCGACTAGCGGGAGGAATGAGCAGTTCTTC. It is translated as CASSESAAPTSGRNEQFF. The rearrangement joins TRBV10-2 to TRBJ2-1, with 13 bases identical to TRBD2. Germline V lookup: CDR1 WSHSY, CDR2 SAAADI. Trimming at V came to 0 bases and at J to 7 bases, leaving 9 bases not matched to a gene. This CDR3 spans 18 amino acids.

Comment on this clonotype: One base away lies a much larger clone, so this may be a sequencing read error. This sequence joins TRBV7-2 and TRBJ2-3; 7 bases map to TRBD2. The germline V gene has CDR1 SGHTA and CDR2 FQGNSA. The CDR3 has 17 amino acids. Trimming cost V 8 bases and J 2 bases; bases outside gene matches: 16. The CDR3 DNA follows: TGTGCCAGCGGCCCGCTAAGATCTAGCGGCTTCACAGATACGCAGTATTTT. Its translation is CASGPLRSSGFTDTQYF.

Many counts were recorded for this clonotype. The CDR3 coding sequence is TGCGCCAGCAGCCCACGGGACAAAGGGAAGTACGAGCAGTACTTC. Its translation: CASSPRDKGKYEQYF. This chain links TRBV5-1 with TRBJ2-7, with D tentatively TRBD1 (6 bases). The ends were cut back, 4 bases at V and 4 bases at J, with 18 bases in the middle. CDR1 is SGHRS and CDR2 is YFSETQ in the germline V gene. The CDR3 has 15 amino acids.

The chain uses TRBV12-3 or TRBV12-4 and TRBJ2-2; D may be TRBD1 or TRBD2 (5 bases each). The CDR3 has 13 amino acids. V lost 7 bases and J 4 bases, leaving 10 bases between the germline ends. The CDR3 nucleotides are TGTGCCAGCATCAGAGGGACCACCGGGGAGCTGTTTTTT. Translating gives CASIRGTTGELFF.

For this clonotype: One end of the junction does not line up with germline, which may come from a read error. The chain employs TRBV6-1 and TRBJ2-7; perhaps TRBD2 as D (5 bases). The CDR3 consists of 14 residues. Germline CDR1 reads MNHNS; CDR2 reads SASEGT. CDR3 DNA sequence: TGTGCCAGCGTCGAGGGAGCAGCATTCAACGAGCGGTACTTC. It yields the protein CASVEGAAFNERYF.